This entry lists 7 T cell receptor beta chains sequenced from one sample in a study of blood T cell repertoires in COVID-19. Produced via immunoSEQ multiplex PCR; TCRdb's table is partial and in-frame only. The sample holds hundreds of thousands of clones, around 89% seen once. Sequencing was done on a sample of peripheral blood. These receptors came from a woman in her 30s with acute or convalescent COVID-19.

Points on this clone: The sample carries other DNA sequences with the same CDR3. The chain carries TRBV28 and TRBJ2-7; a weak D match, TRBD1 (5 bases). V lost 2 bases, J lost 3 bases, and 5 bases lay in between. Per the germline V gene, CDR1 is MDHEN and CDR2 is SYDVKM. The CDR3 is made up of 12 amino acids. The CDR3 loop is CASSLTGYEQYF. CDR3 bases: TGTGCCAGCAGTTTAACAGGCTACGAGCAGTACTTC.

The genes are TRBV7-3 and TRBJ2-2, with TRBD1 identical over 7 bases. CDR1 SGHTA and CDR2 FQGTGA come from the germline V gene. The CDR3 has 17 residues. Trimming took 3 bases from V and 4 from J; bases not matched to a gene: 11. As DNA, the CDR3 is TGTGCCAGCAGCTTTCCTATGGGACAGACGACCACCGGGGAGCTGTTTTTT. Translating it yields CASSFPMGQTTTGELFF.

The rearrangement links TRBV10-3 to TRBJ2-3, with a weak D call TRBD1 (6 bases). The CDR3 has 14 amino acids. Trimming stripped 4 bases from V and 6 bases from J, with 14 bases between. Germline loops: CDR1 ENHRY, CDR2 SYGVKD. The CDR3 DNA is TGTGCCATCAGTGGGCTACCAGGGGCGGATACGCAGTATTTT. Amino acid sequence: CAISGLPGADTQYF.

Here the CDR3 reads CATSSRQGGQETQYF. Written as DNA, the CDR3 is TGTGCCACCAGCAGTCGACAGGGAGGACAAGAGACCCAGTACTTC. The rearrangement uses TRBV15 and TRBJ2-5, with TRBD1 as a possible D gene (7 bases). V was shortened by 3 bases and J by 2 bases, with 13 bases between the two germline ends. The CDR3 has 15 amino acids. CDR1 and CDR2 (germline): LNHNV, YYDKDF (reference sequence).

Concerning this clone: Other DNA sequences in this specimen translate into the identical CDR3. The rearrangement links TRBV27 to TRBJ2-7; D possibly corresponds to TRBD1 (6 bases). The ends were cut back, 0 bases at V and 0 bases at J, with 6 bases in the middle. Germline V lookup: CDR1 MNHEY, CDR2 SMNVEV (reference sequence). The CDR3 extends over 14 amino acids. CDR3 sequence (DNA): TGTGCCAGCAGTTTATCAGGGGGCTCCTACGAGCAGTACTTC. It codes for CASSLSGGSYEQYF.

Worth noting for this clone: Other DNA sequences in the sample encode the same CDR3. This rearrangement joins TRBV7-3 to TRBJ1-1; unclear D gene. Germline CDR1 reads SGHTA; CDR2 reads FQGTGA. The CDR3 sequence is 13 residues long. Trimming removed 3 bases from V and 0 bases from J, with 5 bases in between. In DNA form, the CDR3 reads TGTGCCAGCAGCTTTTCGGTGAACACTGAAGCTTTCTTT. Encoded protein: CASSFSVNTEAFF.

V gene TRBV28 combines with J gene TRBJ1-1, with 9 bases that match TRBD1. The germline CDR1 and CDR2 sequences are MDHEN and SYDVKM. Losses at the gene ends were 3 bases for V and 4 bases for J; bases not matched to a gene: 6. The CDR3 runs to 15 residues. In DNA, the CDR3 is TGTGCCAGCAGTTTCGGGACAGGGCCGGGCACTGAAGCTTTCTTT. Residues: CASSFGTGPGTEAFF.